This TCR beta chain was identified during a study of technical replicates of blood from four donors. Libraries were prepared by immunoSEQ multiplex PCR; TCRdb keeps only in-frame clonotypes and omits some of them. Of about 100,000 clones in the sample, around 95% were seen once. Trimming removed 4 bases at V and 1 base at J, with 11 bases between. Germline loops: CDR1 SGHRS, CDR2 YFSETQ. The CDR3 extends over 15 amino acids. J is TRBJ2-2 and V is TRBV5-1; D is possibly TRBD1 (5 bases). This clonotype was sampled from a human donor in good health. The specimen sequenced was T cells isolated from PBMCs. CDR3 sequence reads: CASSLRQKNTGELFF. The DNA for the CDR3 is TGCGCCAGCAGCCTGAGACAGAAGAACACCGGGGAGCTGTTTTTT.